The 21 T cell receptor beta chains reported below all come from one sample, sequenced in a study (dated by TCRdb to between 2021 and 2023). Library preparation used the immunoSEQ multiplex PCR assay. TCRdb carries this immuneACCESS record with in-frame sequences only. Its versions omit some clonotypes, under half of them owing to an unresolved V gene in the studies checked, with the rest unexplained. This sample gives 55,000 to 70,000 clones in total; over 85% of them show up just once. Clones ranked in the top ten supply 3.5% to 5.5% of the sample. Sample: PBMCs. The receptors originated from a man aged 35 to 55 with rheumatoid arthritis.

This clone was detected only a few times. The V gene is TRBV7-2, the J gene TRBJ2-5; 10 bases map to TRBD2. The CDR3 has 14 residues. With 5 bases clipped from V and 4 bases from J, the junction kept 4 bases outside the gene matches. Germline CDR1 and CDR2: SGHTA and FQGNSA. For the CDR3, the DNA is TGTGCCAGCAGCCACAGCGGGGGGGCAGAGACCCAGTACTTC. Its protein product is CASSHSGGAETQYF.

The chain employs TRBV18 and TRBJ1-3, with 9 bases that match TRBD1. The trim removed 5 bases at V and 0 bases at J, leaving 5 bases unmatched. This CDR3 contains 16 residues. Germline V lookup: CDR1 KGHSH, CDR2 LQKENI. For the CDR3, the DNA is TGTGCCAGCTCATATGGGACAGGGACCTCTGGAAACACCATATATTTT. It codes for CASSYGTGTSGNTIYF.

The V gene is TRBV7-9, the J gene TRBJ1-3, with 7 bases identical to TRBD1. After removal of 5 bases from V and 4 bases from J, the junction contained 11 bases not matched to a gene. CDR3 length: 16 amino acids. Germline lookup yields CDR1 SEHNR and CDR2 FQNEAQ (reference sequence). The CDR3 nucleotides are TGTGCCAGCAGCCCAATGACAGGGTTGCGGGGAAACACCATATATTTT. Translating it yields CASSPMTGLRGNTIYF.

In this sample, this clone turned up once. The chain has TRBV7-9 and TRBJ1-1; tentative D call: TRBD1 (6 bases). CDR1 and CDR2 (germline): SEHNR, FQNEAQ (reference sequence). The CDR3 loop spans 17 amino acids. The germline V and J ends were trimmed by 3 bases and 3 bases, with 20 bases remaining between them. The CDR3 nucleotides read TGTGCCAGCAGCTTTTTTCTTGGGGGGCTGGCGGACACTGAAGCTTTCTTT. Translating it yields CASSFFLGGLADTEAFF.

The chain couples TRBV7-2 to TRBJ1-4; D is perhaps TRBD1 (5 bases). Germline CDR1 and CDR2: SGHTA and FQGNSA. The CDR3 extends over 14 amino acids. The ends were cut back, 5 bases at V and 4 bases at J, with 11 bases in the middle. The CDR3 DNA is TGTGCCAGCAGCAAAAGGGGCGATAATGAAAAACTGTTTTTT. The encoded protein is CASSKRGDNEKLFF.

V gene TRBV28 combines with J gene TRBJ2-2, with TRBD1 identical over 9 bases. This CDR3 is built from 15 residues. With V trimmed by 6 bases and J by 4 bases, 6 bases remained unmatched. CDR1 is MDHEN, CDR2 SYDVKM, per germline. The CDR3 protein is CASSSRTGVTGELFF. The CDR3 nucleotides read TGTGCCAGCAGCTCCCGGACAGGGGTCACCGGGGAGCTGTTTTTT.

This clone was detected only once. V is TRBV6-2 or TRBV6-3 and J is TRBJ2-7; 8 bases are a match to TRBD1. The V and J ends lost 5 bases and 5 bases, in that order; junction bases with no gene match: 5. From germline, CDR1 is MNHEY and CDR2 SVGEGT. The CDR3 has 13 residues. CDR3 sequence (DNA): TGTGCCAGCAGTCCGGGGACAGGTAACGAGCAGTACTTC. Translated: CASSPGTGNEQYF.

V gene TRBV3-1 (or the pseudogene TRBV3-2) combines with J gene TRBJ2-7, with no clear D. V was clipped by 4 bases and J by 5 bases, with 18 bases between them. The CDR3 is 15 amino acids. Germline CDR1 LGHDT, CDR2 YNNKEL (reference sequence). The CDR3 here is CASSPSGIGRDEQYF. The CDR3 nucleotides read TGTGCCAGCAGCCCCTCTGGGATAGGGCGCGACGAGCAGTACTTC.

This chain's CDR3 is CASSPGTSGRATNEQFF. The CDR3 DNA follows: TGTGCCAGCAGCCCCGGGACTAGCGGGAGGGCCACCAATGAGCAGTTCTTC. V and J are TRBV7-3 and TRBJ2-1, with 16 nucleotides matching TRBD2. This CDR3 has 17 residues. V was clipped by 5 bases and J by 6 bases; unmatched bases: 7. Germline V lookup: CDR1 SGHTA, CDR2 FQGTGA.

The rearrangement links TRBV5-1 to TRBJ2-2; a weak D match, TRBD2 (5 bases). The germline CDR1 and CDR2 sequences are SGHRS and YFSETQ. This CDR3 spans 11 amino acids. The V gene lost 6 bases and the J gene lost 6 bases, with 6 bases spanning the gap. Here the CDR3 DNA reads TGCGCCAGCATCGGGGCCGGGGAGCTGTTTTTT. It encodes CASIGAGELFF.

The rearrangement links TRBV27 to TRBJ2-7; possibly TRBD1 for D (5 bases). The V gene lost 4 bases and the J gene lost 0 bases, with 16 bases spanning the gap. Germline CDR1 reads MNHEY; CDR2 reads SMNVEV (reference sequence). CDR3 size: 16 residues. CDR3 region: CASSYKGPDISYEQYF. The CDR3 coding sequence is TGTGCCAGCAGTTACAAAGGCCCGGACATCTCCTACGAGCAGTACTTC.

V is TRBV19 and J is TRBJ2-7; D possibly corresponds to TRBD2 (6 bases). The CDR3 extends over 15 amino acids. Germline-derived CDR1 and CDR2 are LNHDA and SQIVND (reference sequence). Trimming stripped 5 bases from V and 0 bases from J, with 14 bases between. The CDR3 DNA reads TGTGCCAGTAGTTCCCGACTAGAGGCCTCCTACGAGCAGTACTTC. Amino acid sequence: CASSSRLEASYEQYF.

The chain joins TRBV28 to TRBJ1-2, with TRBD1 matching 10 bases. CDR3 length: 13 residues. Germline-derived CDR1 and CDR2 are MDHEN and SYDVKM. V lost 2 bases, J lost 10 bases, and 4 bases stayed unmatched. The CDR3 spells CASSLRTGGDYTF. In DNA form, the CDR3 reads TGTGCCAGCAGTTTACGGACAGGGGGGGACTACACCTTC.

The rearrangement links TRBV7-8 to TRBJ1-1; 9 nucleotides line up with TRBD1. The CDR3 sequence is 14 residues long. CDR1 SGHVS and CDR2 FQNEAQ come from the germline V gene. V lost 5 bases to trimming and J lost 1 base; unmatched junction nucleotides: 2. The chain's CDR3 is CASSPDRGNTEAFF. CDR3 sequence (DNA): TGTGCCAGCAGCCCGGACAGGGGGAACACTGAAGCTTTCTTT.

The chain has TRBV19 and TRBJ2-3; D may be TRBD1 (6 bases). Germline V CDR1 and CDR2: LNHDA, SQIVND (reference sequence). The CDR3 totals 15 residues. V was cut by 5 bases and J by 0 bases, with 12 bases left in between. The CDR3 nucleotides read TGTGCCAGTAGTTCGATGGACAGAAGCACAGATACGCAGTATTTT. This sequence encodes CASSSMDRSTDTQYF.

The rearrangement uses TRBV7-9 and TRBJ1-4; the D is unclear. CDR3 length: 12 residues. The V gene lost 8 bases and the J gene lost 5 bases, with 9 bases spanning the gap. Germline CDR1 reads SEHNR; CDR2 reads FQNEAQ (reference sequence). This CDR3 is CASGPVNEKLFF. The CDR3 region has the DNA TGTGCCAGCGGGCCGGTAAATGAAAAACTGTTTTTT.

The rearrangement joins TRBV30 to TRBJ1-6; D is unclear. The CDR3 runs 13 residues. The germline CDR1 and CDR2 sequences are GTSNPN and SVGIG (reference sequence). Trimming pared 0 bases from V and 9 bases from J, leaving 9 bases between. The DNA of the CDR3 is TGTGCCTGGAGTGTTTTTGCGGGTTCACCCCTCCACTTT. This codes for CAWSVFAGSPLHF.

The chain employs TRBV7-6 and TRBJ2-7; 7 bases align to TRBD1. The CDR3 totals 13 residues. V lost 3 bases and J lost 2; bases outside the gene matches: 1. Germline V CDR1 and CDR2: SGHVS, FNYEAQ. CDR3 region: CASSFGTAYEQYF. The CDR3 bases are TGTGCCAGCAGCTTCGGGACAGCCTACGAGCAGTACTTC.

The chain is built from TRBV7-9 and TRBJ2-7; TRBD2 matches 8 bases. The CDR3 runs to 14 residues. The germline V gene has CDR1 SEHNR and CDR2 FQNEAQ (reference sequence). Trimming cost V 4 bases and J 4 bases; bases outside gene matches: 6. CDR3 sequence: CASSSYRGGYEQYF. The CDR3 DNA reads TGTGCCAGCAGCTCCTACCGGGGGGGTTACGAGCAGTACTTC.

A few counts support this clone. The chain has TRBV9 and TRBJ2-7, with D hard to call. Per the germline V gene, CDR1 is SGDLS and CDR2 is YYNGEE. The CDR3 spans 14 residues. Trimming shortened V by 0 bases and J by 0 bases, and 7 bases separated the two germline ends. The CDR3 spells CASSVGRDSYEQYF. CDR3 sequence (DNA): TGTGCCAGCAGCGTAGGCAGAGACTCCTACGAGCAGTACTTC.

The V and J genes are TRBV9 and TRBJ1-2; D uncertain. Germline-derived CDR1 and CDR2 are SGDLS and YYNGEE. With 4 bases removed from V and 4 bases from J, the gap between germline ends came to 11 bases. The CDR3 contains 13 residues. DNA for the CDR3: TGTGCCAGCAGCTCCCAGGACCTCTATGGCTACACCTTC. The encoded protein is CASSSQDLYGYTF.